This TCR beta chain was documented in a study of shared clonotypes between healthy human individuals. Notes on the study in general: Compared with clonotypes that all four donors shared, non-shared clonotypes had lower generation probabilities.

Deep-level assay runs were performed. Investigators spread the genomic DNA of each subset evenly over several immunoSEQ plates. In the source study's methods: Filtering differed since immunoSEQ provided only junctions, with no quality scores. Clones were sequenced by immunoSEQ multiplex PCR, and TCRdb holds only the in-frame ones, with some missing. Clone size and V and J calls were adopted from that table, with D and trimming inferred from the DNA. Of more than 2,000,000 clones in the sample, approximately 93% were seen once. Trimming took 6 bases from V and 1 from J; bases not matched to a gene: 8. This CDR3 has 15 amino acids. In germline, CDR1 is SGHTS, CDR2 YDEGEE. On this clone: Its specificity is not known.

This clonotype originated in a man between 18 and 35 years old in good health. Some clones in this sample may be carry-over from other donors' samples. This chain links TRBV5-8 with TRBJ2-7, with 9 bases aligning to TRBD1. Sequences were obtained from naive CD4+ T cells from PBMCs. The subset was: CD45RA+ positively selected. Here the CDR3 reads CASMPGQGYSYEQYF. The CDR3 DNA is TGTGCCAGCATGCCGGGACAGGGATATTCCTACGAGCAGTACTTC.